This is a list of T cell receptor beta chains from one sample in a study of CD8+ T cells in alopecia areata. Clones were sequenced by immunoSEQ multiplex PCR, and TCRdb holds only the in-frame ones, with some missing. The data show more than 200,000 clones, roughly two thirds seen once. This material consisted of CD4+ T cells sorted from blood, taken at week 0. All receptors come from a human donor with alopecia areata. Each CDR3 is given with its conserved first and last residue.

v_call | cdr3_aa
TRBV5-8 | CASSWYGSSYEQYF
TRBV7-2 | CASRLTSGGTDTQYF
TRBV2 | CASRKGQNYGYTF
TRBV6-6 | CASRRGQGGETQYF
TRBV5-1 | CASSAQRGPQETQYF
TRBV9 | CASSVGSSSYEQYF
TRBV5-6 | CASTTGQQETQYF
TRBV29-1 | CSVGRDSLTEAFF
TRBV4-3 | CASSQEAQGAPYEQYF
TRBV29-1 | CSVLGTSGGGPQETQYF
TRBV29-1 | CSVEAGANYGYTF
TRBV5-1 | CASSLVIGGRETQYF
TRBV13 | CASSNDREMETQYF
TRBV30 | CAWKPRGSSQPQHF
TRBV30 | CAWSGKGGLTDTQYF
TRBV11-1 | CASSFWVSGANVLTF
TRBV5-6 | CASSFGVQGVHF
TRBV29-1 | CSARLSDEKLFF
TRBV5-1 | CASSSGPITDTQYF
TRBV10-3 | CAISRTSGGYNEQFF
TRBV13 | CASSLATGYTGELFF
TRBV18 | CASSPETGIGNEQYF
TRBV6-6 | CASSYYENTEAFF
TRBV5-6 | CASSLVSTGELFF
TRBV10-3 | CAISPGQNMNTEAFF
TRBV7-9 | CASSEAPRSPLHF
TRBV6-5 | CASSYSGTGAYGYTF
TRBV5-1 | CASSLGLAGPSSYEQYF
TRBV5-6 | CASSWRDRVSSPLHF
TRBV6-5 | CASSYSGLGYTF
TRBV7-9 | CASSLDPYGYTF
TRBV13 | CASSTRPNEKLFF
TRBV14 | CASSQSRGKGYEQYF
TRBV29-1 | CSVASLGYNEQFF
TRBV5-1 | CASNIGGASYNEQFF
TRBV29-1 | CSVVSAGKETQYF
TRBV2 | CASRRGRAAGGETQYF
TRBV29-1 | CSVERTGFPYEQYF
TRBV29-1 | CSVGPGGTGANEQYF